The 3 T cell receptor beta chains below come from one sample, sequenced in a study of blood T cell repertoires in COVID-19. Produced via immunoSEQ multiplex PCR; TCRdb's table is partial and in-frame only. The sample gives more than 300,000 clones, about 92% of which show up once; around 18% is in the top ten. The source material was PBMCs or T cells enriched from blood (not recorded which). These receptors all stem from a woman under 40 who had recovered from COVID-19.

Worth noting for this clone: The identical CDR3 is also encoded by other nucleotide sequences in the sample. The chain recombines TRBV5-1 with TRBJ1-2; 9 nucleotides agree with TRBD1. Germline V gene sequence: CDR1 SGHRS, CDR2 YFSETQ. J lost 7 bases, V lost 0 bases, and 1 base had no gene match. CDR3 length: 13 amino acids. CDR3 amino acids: CASSLGQGGGYTF. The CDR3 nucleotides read TGCGCCAGCAGCTTGGGACAGGGGGGTGGCTACACCTTC.

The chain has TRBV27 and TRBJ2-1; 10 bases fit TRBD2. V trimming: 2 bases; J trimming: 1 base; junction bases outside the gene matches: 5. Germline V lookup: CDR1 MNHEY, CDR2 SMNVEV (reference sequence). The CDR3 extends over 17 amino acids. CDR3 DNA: TGTGCCAGCAGTTTAAATTTAGCGGGGGGATCCTACAATGAGCAGTTCTTC. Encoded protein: CASSLNLAGGSYNEQFF.

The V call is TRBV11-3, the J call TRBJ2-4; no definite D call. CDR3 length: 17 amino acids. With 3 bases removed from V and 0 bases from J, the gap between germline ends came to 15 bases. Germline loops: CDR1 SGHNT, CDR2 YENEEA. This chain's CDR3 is CASSFLIDTLAKNIQYF. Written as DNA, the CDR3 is TGTGCCAGCAGCTTTCTCATTGACACGCTAGCCAAAAACATTCAGTACTTC.